These 25 T cell receptor beta chains were sequenced from one sample in a study. TCRdb reprocessed the 5' RACE reads via MiXCR and lists one record per CDR3 protein. The sample shows tens of thousands of distinct CDR3 sequences, approximately 17% of them seen only once. Sequencing was performed on naive CD4+ T cells sorted from blood. Subset described: naive CD4+ T cells, CD4+CD45RA+CD25-. The origin of the receptors is a female donor with breast cancer.

This clonotype has only a few counts. The DNA for the CDR3 is TGCGCCAGCAGCTACGGACAGGGGAACGACTATGGCTACACCTTC. Its translation is CASSYGQGNDYGYTF. This sequence joins TRBV5-1 and TRBJ1-2, with 9 nucleotides matching TRBD1. The CDR3 sequence is 15 residues long. Germline assignment: CDR1 SGHRS and CDR2 YFSETQ. V lost 3 bases and J lost 3; bases outside the gene matches: 6. Complete variable domain (other parts from reference TRBV5-1 and TRBJ1-2): KAGVTQTPRYLIKTRGQQVTLSCSPISGHRSVSWYQQTPGQGLQFLFEYFSETQRNKGNFPGRFSGRQFSNSRSEMNVSTLELGDSALYLCASSYGQGNDYGYTFGSGTRLTVV.

This clonotype was found a few times. This chain connects TRBV6-5 to TRBJ2-3; unclear D gene. Trimming removed 2 bases at V and 5 bases at J, with 8 bases between. The CDR3 sequence is 13 residues long. Germline V CDR1 and CDR2: MNHEY, SVGAGI. The CDR3 DNA sequence: TGTGCCAGCAGTTACAGGTGGGGAGATACGCAGTATTTT. This sequence encodes CASSYRWGDTQYF.

This clonotype was recorded a few times. The DNA for the CDR3 is TGTGCCAGCACCAACGCCGTCACGGGTACGCAGTATTTT. Its translation: CASTNAVTGTQYF. The V and J genes are TRBV7-2 and TRBJ2-3; D gene ambiguous. Germline V gene lookup returns CDR1 SGHTA and CDR2 FQGNSA. V was pared by 7 bases and J by 8 bases, with 16 bases between. CDR3 length: 13 amino acids.

Comments on this clonotype: One junction end does not reproduce the germline sequence, and a read error may be involved. The rearrangement links TRBV15 to TRBJ2-7; possibly TRBD1 for D (6 bases). The CDR3 has 13 residues. From germline, CDR1 is LNHNV and CDR2 YYDKDF (reference sequence). The CDR3, as DNA: TGTGCCACCGGCAGAGGCCCAGGGGACGAGCAGTACTTC. Amino acid sequence: CATGRGPGDEQYF.

The J gene is TRBJ2-5, the V gene TRBV5-1; TRBD1 might be the D (5 bases). The V gene's germline CDR1 is SGHRS and CDR2 YFSETQ. The CDR3 totals 14 residues. Deletions cut 1 base from V and 5 bases from J, with 12 bases between. The CDR3 DNA reads TGCGCCAGCAGCTTGACAGGTGCAGGGGAGACCCAGTACTTC. It specifies CASSLTGAGETQYF.

Ten or more counts support this clonotype. This chain links TRBV25-1 with TRBJ2-1; D is perhaps TRBD2 (6 bases). Trimming stripped 8 bases from V and 10 bases from J, with 18 bases between. Germline V gene sequence: CDR1 MGHDK, CDR2 SYGVNS. The CDR3 is 13 residues long. CDR3 nucleotide sequence: TGTGCCAGCGGACATCCCGGGACTGGGGAGCAGTTCTTC. Protein: CASGHPGTGEQFF.

Regarding this clonotype: Germline is not matched at one junction end, which may reflect a read error. The J gene is TRBJ1-1, the V gene TRBV5-1; the match to TRBD1 covers 9 bases. Germline V gene sequence: CDR1 SGHRS, CDR2 YFSETQ. CDR3 size: 15 residues. CDR3 loop: CASNLSGTGNTEACF. In nucleotides, the CDR3 is TGCGCCAGCAACCTCTCCGGGACAGGGAACACTGAAGCTTGCTTT.

J is TRBJ2-5 and V is TRBV9, with 7 bases aligning to TRBD2. In germline, CDR1 is SGDLS, CDR2 YYNGEE. With V trimmed by 4 bases and J by 2 bases, 11 bases remained unmatched. The CDR3 has 16 residues. CDR3 amino acids: CASSPGASGHQETQYF. The CDR3 DNA reads TGTGCCAGCAGCCCTGGGGCTAGCGGCCATCAAGAGACCCAGTACTTC.

In regard to this clonotype: A much larger clone differs from this one at a single base, so this may be a read error. This chain joins TRBV5-1 and TRBJ1-1, with a weak D call TRBD1 (5 bases). CDR1 is SGHRS and CDR2 is YFSETQ in the germline V gene. The CDR3 loop spans 14 amino acids. The chain's CDR3 is CASSQGWGNTEGFF. CDR3 nucleotides: TGCGCCAGCAGCCAAGGGTGGGGGAACACTGAAGGTTTCTTT.

This clonotype appeared a few times. The gene calls are TRBV5-1 and TRBJ2-7, with D perhaps matching TRBD1 (5 bases). V dropped 0 bases and J dropped 2 bases, with 12 bases sitting between them. Looked up from germline, CDR1 is SGHRS and CDR2 is YFSETQ. This CDR3 has 15 residues. CDR3 bases: TGCGCCAGCAGCTTGGCCAGTGACAGCACCTACGAGCAGTACTTC. This translates into CASSLASDSTYEQYF.

This clonotype has at least ten counts. A junction boundary mismatches the germline segment, possibly from a read error. The rearrangement links TRBV7-7 to TRBJ2-1, with 7 bases that match TRBD2. Germline loops: CDR1 SSHAT, CDR2 FNYEAQ (reference sequence). The CDR3 covers 13 residues. The CDR3 nucleotides are TGTGCTAGCAGCTCGGGGAGGGGTAATGAGCAGTTCTTC. This encodes CASSSGRGNEQFF.

This clonotype turned up a few times. The J gene is TRBJ2-6, the V gene TRBV12-3 or TRBV12-4; 7 bases agree with TRBD1. This CDR3 comprises 19 residues. Trimming cost V 2 bases and J 1 base; bases outside gene matches: 11. CDR3 nucleotide sequence: TGTGCCAGCAGTTTAATTCTACGACAGGGTGGTTCTGGGGCCAACGTCCTGACTTTC. It translates to CASSLILRQGGSGANVLTF.

With respect to this clonotype: Likely a read error: the CDR3 ends without its conserved phenylalanine or tryptophan. CDR3 coding DNA: TGTGCCAGCAGTTACTCGAAACAGGGGACATACAATGAGCAGTTCTCC. Encoded protein: CASSYSKQGTYNEQFS. The chain couples TRBV6-2 or TRBV6-3 to TRBJ2-1; 7 nucleotides line up with TRBD1. In germline, CDR1 is MNHEY, CDR2 SVGEGT. Trimming cost V 0 bases and J 4 bases; bases outside gene matches: 6. The CDR3 has 16 residues.

This clonotype was seen a few times. The chain combines TRBV28 with TRBJ2-6; 8 bases are a match to TRBD1. V trimming: 6 bases; J trimming: 2 bases; junction bases outside the gene matches: 6. CDR1 and CDR2 (germline): MDHEN, SYDVKM. CDR3 length: 16 residues. DNA for the CDR3: TGTGCCAGCAGACGACAGGGGAACGCTGGGGCCAACGTCCTGACTTTC. Its protein product is CASRRQGNAGANVLTF.

This clonotype showed up many times. The V gene is TRBV20-1, the J gene TRBJ2-7; D unclear. This CDR3 is built from 11 residues. Per germline, CDR1 DFQATT and CDR2 SNEGSKA (reference sequence). V lost 3 bases, J lost 2 bases, and 5 bases lay in between. In nucleotides, the CDR3 is TGCAGTGCTAGGACCACCTACGAGCAGTACTTC. Translated: CSARTTYEQYF.

The sample holds many counts of this clonotype. The CDR3 loop is CASSQVLGGGYEQYF. CDR3 bases: TGCGCCAGCAGCCAAGTACTAGGGGGCGGCTACGAGCAGTACTTC. The V and J genes are TRBV4-3 and TRBJ2-7; 7 positions agree with TRBD1. There are 15 residues in the CDR3. Germline-derived CDR1 and CDR2 are LGHNA and YSLEER. V gave up 1 base and J gave up 3 bases; unmatched junction bases: 6.

There are many counts of this clonotype. CDR3 DNA sequence: TGCAGTGCTAGTCGAGGAAGTTCCTACGAGCAGTACTTC. Protein: CSASRGSSYEQYF. V is TRBV20-1 and J is TRBJ2-7; D uncertain. CDR1 and CDR2 from the germline V gene are DFQATT and SNEGSKA (reference sequence). V lost 3 bases and J 1 base, leaving 10 bases between the germline ends. This CDR3 has 13 amino acids.

In this sample, this clonotype turned up a few times. This CDR3 reads CASSTIAGARETQYF. Written as DNA, the CDR3 is TGCGCCAGCAGCACCATAGCGGGAGCGAGGGAGACCCAGTACTTC. The chain recombines TRBV5-1 with TRBJ2-5; 9 bases match TRBD2. The CDR3 covers 15 residues. The germline gives CDR1 SGHRS, CDR2 YFSETQ. With V trimmed by 4 bases and J by 5 bases, 9 bases remained unmatched.

This clonotype was counted only a few times. The chain links TRBV5-6 to TRBJ2-5; D remains ambiguous. CDR3 length: 13 amino acids. Germline V gene data show CDR1 as SGHDT and CDR2 as YYEEEE. Trimming left V 4 bases short and J 5 bases short, with 12 bases between. The CDR3 sequence is CASSGYNRETQYF. In DNA form, the CDR3 reads TGTGCCAGCAGCGGATATAATCGGGAGACCCAGTACTTC.

The chain recombines TRBV5-1 with TRBJ2-1; 7 bases are shared with TRBD2. The CDR3 is 14 amino acids. Germline CDR1 and CDR2: SGHRS and YFSETQ. The trim removed 0 bases at V and 4 bases at J, leaving 1 base unmatched. DNA for the CDR3: TGCGCCAGCAGCTTGGAAGCGGGGTACAATGAGCAGTTCTTC. Its protein is CASSLEAGYNEQFF. Drawing the rest from reference TRBV5-1 and TRBJ2-1, the complete variable domain is KAGVTQTPRYLIKTRGQQVTLSCSPISGHRSVSWYQQTPGQGLQFLFEYFSETQRNKGNFPGRFSGRQFSNSRSEMNVSTLELGDSALYLCASSLEAGYNEQFFGPGTRLTVL.

There are a few counts of this clonotype. The chain uses TRBV2 and TRBJ2-7; D ambiguous. V shed 7 bases and J shed 4 bases, with 14 bases lying between them. Germline assignment: CDR1 SNHLY and CDR2 FYNNEI. CDR3 size: 13 residues. CDR3 region: CASKLAVRYEQYF. The CDR3 DNA is TGTGCCAGCAAGCTGGCAGTAAGATACGAGCAGTACTTC.

The count of this clonotype is one. The CDR3 reads CASRNRDRDNQPQHF. CDR3 nucleotide sequence: TGTGCCAGCAGAAACCGGGACAGGGACAATCAGCCCCAGCATTTT. V is TRBV6-1 and J is TRBJ1-5, with 9 bases identical to TRBD1. The CDR3 covers 15 residues. The V and J ends lost 6 bases and 3 bases, in that order; junction bases with no gene match: 6. Germline V gene data show CDR1 as MNHNS and CDR2 as SASEGT.

CDR3 protein: CASSPDLYTEAFF. CDR3 coding DNA: TGCGCCAGCTCGCCGGACCTGTACACTGAAGCTTTCTTT. This chain links TRBV5-1 with TRBJ1-1; D not resolved. The V and J ends lost 7 bases and 3 bases respectively, with 13 bases between them. Germline CDR1 reads SGHRS; CDR2 reads YFSETQ. The CDR3 sequence is 13 residues long. Supplemented by reference TRBV5-1 and TRBJ1-1, the full variable domain reads KAGVTQTPRYLIKTRGQQVTLSCSPISGHRSVSWYQQTPGQGLQFLFEYFSETQRNKGNFPGRFSGRQFSNSRSEMNVSTLELGDSALYLCASSPDLYTEAFFGQGTRLTVV.

This clonotype has a handful of counts. The V and J genes are TRBV20-1 and TRBJ2-5, with 8 bases matching TRBD1. CDR3 size: 13 residues. After removal of 4 bases from V and 5 bases from J, the junction contained 6 bases not matched to a gene. CDR1 and CDR2 (germline): DFQATT, SNEGSKA (reference sequence). CDR3 residues: CSATTGVTETQYF. The CDR3 coding sequence is TGCAGTGCTACGACAGGGGTCACGGAGACCCAGTACTTC.

This clonotype was observed many times. The V call is TRBV5-6, the J call TRBJ2-7; 10 positions agree with TRBD2. The CDR3 is made up of 17 amino acids. J was trimmed by 6 bases and V by 4 bases; bases with no gene match: 16. Germline V gives CDR1 SGHDT, CDR2 YYEEEE. In DNA, the CDR3 is TGTGCCAGCAGCACGGCGAGGCTAGCGGGGGCCGGGGGCGAGCAGTACTTC. Translated, it gives CASSTARLAGAGGEQYF.